Included here is one TCR beta chain sequence, with context. CDR3 size: 13 residues. Germline CDR1 and CDR2: GTSNPN and SVGIG (reference sequence). With 2 bases removed from V and 7 bases from J, the gap between germline ends came to 11 bases. Unique molecular identifiers were built into the TCRbeta library. TCRdb reprocessed the PCR reads with MiXCR, giving one entry per CDR3 protein. The data show about 500,000 distinct CDR3 sequences, approximately 32% seen once. This sample stems from a study of T-cell reconstitution after alpha-beta-depleted transplantation in children. This sample comprised PBMCs from the stem cell graft donor, obtained from the stem cell graft. This receptor was obtained from a human donor who donated a stem cell graft to a child with aplastic anemia. The rearrangement joins TRBV30 to TRBJ1-4, with D perhaps TRBD1 (5 bases). In DNA, the CDR3 is TGTGCCTGGAGTAAGGGGATGAGTGAAAAACTGTTTTTT. It encodes CAWSKGMSEKLFF.